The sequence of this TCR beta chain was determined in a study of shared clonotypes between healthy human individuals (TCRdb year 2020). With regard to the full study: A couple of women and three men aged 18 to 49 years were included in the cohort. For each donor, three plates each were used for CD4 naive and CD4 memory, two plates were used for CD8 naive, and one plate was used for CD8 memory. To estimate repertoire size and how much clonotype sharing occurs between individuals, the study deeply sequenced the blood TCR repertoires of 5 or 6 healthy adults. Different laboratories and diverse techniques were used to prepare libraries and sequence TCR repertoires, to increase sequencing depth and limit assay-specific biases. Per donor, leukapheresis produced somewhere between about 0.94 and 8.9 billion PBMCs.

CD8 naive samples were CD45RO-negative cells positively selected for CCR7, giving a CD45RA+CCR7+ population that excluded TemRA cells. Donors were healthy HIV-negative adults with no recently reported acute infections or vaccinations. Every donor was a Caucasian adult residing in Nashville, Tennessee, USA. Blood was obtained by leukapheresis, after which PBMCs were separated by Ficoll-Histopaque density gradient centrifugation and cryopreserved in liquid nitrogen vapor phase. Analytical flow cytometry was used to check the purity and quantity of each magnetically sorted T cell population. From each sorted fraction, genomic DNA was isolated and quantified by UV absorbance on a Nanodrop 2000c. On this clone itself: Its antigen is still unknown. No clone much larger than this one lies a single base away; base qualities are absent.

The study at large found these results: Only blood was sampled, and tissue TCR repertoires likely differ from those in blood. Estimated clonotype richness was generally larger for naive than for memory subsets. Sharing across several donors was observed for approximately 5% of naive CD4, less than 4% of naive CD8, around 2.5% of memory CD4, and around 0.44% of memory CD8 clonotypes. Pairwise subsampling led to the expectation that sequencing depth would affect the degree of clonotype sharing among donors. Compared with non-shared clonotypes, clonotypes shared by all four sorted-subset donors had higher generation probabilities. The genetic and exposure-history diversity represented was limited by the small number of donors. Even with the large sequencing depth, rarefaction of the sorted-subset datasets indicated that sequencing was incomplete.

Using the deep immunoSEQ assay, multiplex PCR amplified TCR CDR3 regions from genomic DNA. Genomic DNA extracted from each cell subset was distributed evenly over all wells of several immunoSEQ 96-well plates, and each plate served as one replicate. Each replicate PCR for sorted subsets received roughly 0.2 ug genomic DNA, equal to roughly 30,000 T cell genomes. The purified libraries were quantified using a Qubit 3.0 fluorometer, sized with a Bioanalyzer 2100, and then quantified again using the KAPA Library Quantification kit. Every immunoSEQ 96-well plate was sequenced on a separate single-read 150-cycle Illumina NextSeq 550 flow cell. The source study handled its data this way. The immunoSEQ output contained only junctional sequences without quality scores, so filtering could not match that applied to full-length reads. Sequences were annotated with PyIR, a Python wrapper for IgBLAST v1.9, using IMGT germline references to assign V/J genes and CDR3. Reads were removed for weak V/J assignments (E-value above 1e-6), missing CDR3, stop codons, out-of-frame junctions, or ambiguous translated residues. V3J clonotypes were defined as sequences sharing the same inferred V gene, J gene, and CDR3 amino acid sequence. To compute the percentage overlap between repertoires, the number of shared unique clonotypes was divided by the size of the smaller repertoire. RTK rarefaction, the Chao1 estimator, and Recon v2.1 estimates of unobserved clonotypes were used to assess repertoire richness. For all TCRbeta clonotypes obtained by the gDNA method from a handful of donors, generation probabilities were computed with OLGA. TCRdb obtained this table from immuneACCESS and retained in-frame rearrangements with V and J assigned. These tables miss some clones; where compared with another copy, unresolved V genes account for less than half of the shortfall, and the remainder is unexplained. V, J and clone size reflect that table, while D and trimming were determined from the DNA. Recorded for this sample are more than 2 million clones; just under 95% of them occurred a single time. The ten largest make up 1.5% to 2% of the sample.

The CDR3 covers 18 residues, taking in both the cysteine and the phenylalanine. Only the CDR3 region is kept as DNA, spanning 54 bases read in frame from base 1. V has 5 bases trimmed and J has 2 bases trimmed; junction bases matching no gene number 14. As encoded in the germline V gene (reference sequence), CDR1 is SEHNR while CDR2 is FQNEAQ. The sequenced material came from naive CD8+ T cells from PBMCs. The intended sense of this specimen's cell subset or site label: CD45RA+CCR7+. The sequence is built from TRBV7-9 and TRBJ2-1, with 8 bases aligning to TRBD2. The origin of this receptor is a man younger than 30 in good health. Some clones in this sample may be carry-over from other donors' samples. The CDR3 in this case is CASSPRVVAGLTYNEQFF. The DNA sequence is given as TGTGCCAGCAGCCCTCGAGTGGTAGCGGGATTAACCTACAATGAGCAGTTCTTC.